The source of this T cell receptor beta chain is a study of pediatric ulcerative colitis (dated by TCRdb to the late 2010s). Context from the whole study: From eight or nine newly diagnosed, treatment-naive pediatric ulcerative colitis patients and a few non-IBD control children, paired blood and rectal samples were collected.

One to two pinch biopsies were taken from the rectum for research during colonoscopy. Controls underwent colonoscopy for suspected IBD, had macroscopically and histologically normal endoscopy, and were not diagnosed with IBD within the following year. Rectal biopsies were digested with proteinase K before DNA isolation. The Wizard kit (Promega) was used to extract genomic DNA from blood and intestinal samples. Summary of the overall study and its limitations: Repertoires were derived from total lymphocyte DNA, so rare subsets such as regulatory T cells may have patterns not reflected. Compared with controls, ulcerative colitis patients showed significantly higher autologous blood-rectal clonal overlap, a finding that suggests increased T cell trafficking to inflamed tissue. For technical reasons, the blood samples of a couple of patients yielded substantially fewer templates, so those samples were excluded from the blood-rectal overlap analysis. Features of the rectal repertoire distinguished controls, mild-moderate colitis patients and acute severe colitis patients, and in acute severe colitis rectal diversity was lower because of clonal expansions. The healthy control group was small, with only a few individuals. Two rectal CDR3 clonotypes were detected in all ulcerative colitis patients and were not detected in any of the controls. T cells from blood may have been included in the rectal pinch biopsies, particularly in patients with overt colitis.

This clone is medium-sized (0.01 to 0.1%) in terms of sample share. Its antigen remains unidentified. No base quality values were provided; no much bigger clone lies one nucleotide off. Rearranged CDR3 beta regions were amplified from genomic DNA with multiplex V and J primers using the immunoSEQ TRB Survey service. To keep sequencing depth the same across samples, survey-level depth of up to 500,000 reads per sample was applied. Libraries were purified, pooled and sequenced on Illumina technology. Concerning the study's data processing: immunoSEQ online tools were used for productive clonality, sample overlap, pairwise scatters, CDR3 beta length, V/D/J gene usage and productiveness. Calculated diversity was the number of unique rearrangements divided by total templates times 100; Shannon and Simpson indices were also computed. Principal component analysis used the R prcomp function and ggbiplot package on Z-score normalized data. Morisita's index was used to quantify blood-rectal clonal overlap within each subject. Sourced from immuneACCESS, this table was stored by TCRdb with only in-frame sequences that have V and J called. A share of the clones is absent; for the studies checked, an unresolved V gene accounts for under half, and the remainder has no known explanation. From that table come the V and J calls and clone size; the DNA was used to work out D and trimming. Counted in this sample were 10,000 to 15,000 clones; 75% to 80% of them appeared once. The ten largest make up 4% to 5% of the sample.

From the germline V gene (reference sequence), CDR1 is LNHDA and CDR2 is SQIVND. The CDR3, cysteine through phenylalanine, is 14 amino acids long. Only the CDR3 portion is preserved as DNA: 42 bases, with reading frame beginning at the first base. V is reduced by 1 base and J by 7 bases, leaving a spacing of 11 bases between them. In this chain, TRBV19 is recombined with TRBJ1-5; too little of a D gene remains to name it. What was sequenced was gut tissue. This clonotype was sampled from a boy aged 5-17 years who was a control in a study of pediatric ulcerative colitis. The nucleotides are TGTGCCAGTAGTATAGGAACAGATTCCCAGCCCCAGCATTTT. It encodes CASSIGTDSQPQHF. Reference TRBV19 and TRBJ1-5 proteins supply the regions before and after the CDR3; the full variable domain is: DGGITQSPKYLFRKEGQNVTLSCEQNLNHDAMYWYRQDPGQGLRLIYYSQIVNDFQKGDIAEGYSVSREKKESFPLTVTSAQKNPTAFYLCASSIGTDSQPQHFGDGTRLSIL.